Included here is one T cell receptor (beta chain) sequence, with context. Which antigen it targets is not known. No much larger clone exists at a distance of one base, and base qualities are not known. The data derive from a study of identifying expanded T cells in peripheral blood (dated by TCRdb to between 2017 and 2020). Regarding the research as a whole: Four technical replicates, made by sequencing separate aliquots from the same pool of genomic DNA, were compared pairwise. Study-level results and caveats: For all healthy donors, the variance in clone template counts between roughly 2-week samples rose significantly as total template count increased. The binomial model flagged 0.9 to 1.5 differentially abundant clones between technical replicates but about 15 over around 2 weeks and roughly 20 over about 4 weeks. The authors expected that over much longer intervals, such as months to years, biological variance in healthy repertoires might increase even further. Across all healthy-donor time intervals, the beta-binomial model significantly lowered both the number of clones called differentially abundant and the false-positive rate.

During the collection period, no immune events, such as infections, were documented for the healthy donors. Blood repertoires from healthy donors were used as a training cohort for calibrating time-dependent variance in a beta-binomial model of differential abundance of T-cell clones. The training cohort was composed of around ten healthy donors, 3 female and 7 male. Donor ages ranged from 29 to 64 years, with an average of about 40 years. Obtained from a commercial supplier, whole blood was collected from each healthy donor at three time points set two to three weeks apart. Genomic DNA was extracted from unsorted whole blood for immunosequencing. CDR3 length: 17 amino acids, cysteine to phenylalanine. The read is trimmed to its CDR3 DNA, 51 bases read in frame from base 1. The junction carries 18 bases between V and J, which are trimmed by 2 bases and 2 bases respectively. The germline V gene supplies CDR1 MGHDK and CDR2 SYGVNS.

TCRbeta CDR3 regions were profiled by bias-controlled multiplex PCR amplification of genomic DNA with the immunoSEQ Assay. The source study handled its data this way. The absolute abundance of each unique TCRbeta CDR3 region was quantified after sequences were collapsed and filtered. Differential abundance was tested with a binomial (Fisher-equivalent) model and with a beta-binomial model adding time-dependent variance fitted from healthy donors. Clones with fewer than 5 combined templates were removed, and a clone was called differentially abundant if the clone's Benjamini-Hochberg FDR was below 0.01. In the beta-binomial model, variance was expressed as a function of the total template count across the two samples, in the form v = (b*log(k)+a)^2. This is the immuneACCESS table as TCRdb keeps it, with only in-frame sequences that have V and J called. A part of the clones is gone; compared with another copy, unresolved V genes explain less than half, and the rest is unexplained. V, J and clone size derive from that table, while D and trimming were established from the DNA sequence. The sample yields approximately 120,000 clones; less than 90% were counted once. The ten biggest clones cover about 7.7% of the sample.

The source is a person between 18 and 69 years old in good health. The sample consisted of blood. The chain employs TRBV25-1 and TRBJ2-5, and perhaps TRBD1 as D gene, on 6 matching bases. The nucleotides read TGTGCCAGCAGTGAACCCCCAGGGGAGCAAATTCAAGAGACCCAGTACTTC. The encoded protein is CASSEPPGEQIQETQYF. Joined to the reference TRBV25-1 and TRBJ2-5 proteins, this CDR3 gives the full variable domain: EADIYQTPRYLVIGTGKKITLECSQTMGHDKMYWYQQDPGMELHLIHYSYGVNSTEKGDLSSESTVSRIRTEHFPLTLESARPSHTSQYLCASSEPPGEQIQETQYFGPGTRLLVL.